The 23 T cell receptor beta chains below were found in one sample sequenced in a study of response to subunit inactivated influenza vaccine. TCRdb analysed the RT-PCR reads with MiXCR anew, one entry per CDR3 protein. Of approximately 310,000 distinct CDR3 sequences in the sample, around a fifth were seen once. Specimen: PBMCs from blood, collected about 20 months after vaccination. The receptor set was obtained from a man between 50 and 69 years old who received an inactivated influenza vaccine.

The table lists this clonotype with a few counts. One end of the junction does not line up with germline, which may come from a read error. This chain links TRBV18 with TRBJ2-6; D not resolved. This CDR3 has 16 amino acids. Germline V lookup: CDR1 KGHSH, CDR2 LQKENI. The chain's CDR3 is CANSPFRRSGANVLTF. The CDR3 DNA reads TGTGCCAACTCACCATTTCGCCGTTCTGGGGCCAACGTCCTGACTTTC.

This clonotype was seen a few times. This rearrangement joins TRBV7-2 to TRBJ1-2, with D possibly matching TRBD1 (5 bases). The CDR3 extends over 17 amino acids. The V end was cut by 0 bases, the J end by 4 bases, with 18 bases between. The germline CDR1 and CDR2 sequences are SGHTA and FQGNSA. In DNA, the CDR3 is TGTGCCAGCAGCTTAGCGTACGGGGCGTCCGCAATCTATGGCTACACCTTC. Encoded protein: CASSLAYGASAIYGYTF.

J is TRBJ2-3 and V is TRBV12-3 or TRBV12-4, with D maybe TRBD2 (6 bases). The CDR3 length is 15 residues. Trimming pared 5 bases from V and 2 bases from J, leaving 14 bases between. The CDR3 DNA reads as TGTGCCAGCAGTATCCGGGACTCGCCCACAGATACGCAGTATTTT. Translation gives CASSIRDSPTDTQYF.

The chain combines TRBV11-1 with TRBJ2-3; D is undetermined. Trimming took off 5 bases at V and 3 bases at J, with 24 bases between the two ends. This CDR3 spans 18 amino acids. Germline V gene data show CDR1 as SGHAT and CDR2 as FQDESV (reference sequence). DNA of the CDR3: TGTGCCAGCAGCCCAGACCCCGGGCCACTCATTAGTACAGATACGCAGTATTTT. Translating gives CASSPDPGPLISTDTQYF.

The sample holds many counts of this clonotype. The chain joins TRBV12-3 or TRBV12-4 to TRBJ1-6; unclear D gene. V lost 5 bases and J lost 0, with 8 bases in between. CDR3 length: 15 amino acids. As DNA, the CDR3 is TGTGCCAGCAGTCGGGGAGTCTCCTATAATTCACCCCTCCACTTT. It yields the protein CASSRGVSYNSPLHF.

The J gene is TRBJ2-7, the V gene TRBV20-1; D might be TRBD1 or TRBD2, each matching 5 bases. The V gene's germline CDR1 is DFQATT and CDR2 SNEGSKA (reference sequence). This CDR3 has 14 residues. The germline V and J ends were trimmed by 2 bases and 5 bases, with 16 bases remaining between them. The CDR3 coding sequence is TGCAGTGCTAGAAATCCGGGAAGGGGAAACGAGCAGTACTTC. Its translation: CSARNPGRGNEQYF.

This clonotype was seen a handful of times. This chain joins TRBV5-5 and TRBJ2-3; 12 nucleotides match TRBD2. The CDR3 has 16 residues. The trim removed 4 bases at V and 3 bases at J, leaving 6 bases unmatched. Germline assignment: CDR1 SGHKS and CDR2 YYEKEE (reference sequence). In nucleotides, the CDR3 is TGTGCCAGCAGCCAAGGTGGACTAGCGGGGACAGATACGCAGTATTTT. It encodes CASSQGGLAGTDTQYF.

This clonotype was recorded many times. V is TRBV11-1 and J is TRBJ1-5; maybe TRBD1 (6 bases). The germline V gene encodes CDR1 SGHAT and CDR2 FQDESV (reference sequence). The CDR3 contains 17 residues. V was cut by 11 bases and J by 2 bases, with 25 bases left in between. In DNA form, the CDR3 reads TGTGCCTCCACATCATCCGGAGGGACAATGGGCAATCAGCCCCAGCATTTT. This codes for CASTSSGGTMGNQPQHF.

This clonotype was seen a few times. The rearrangement joins TRBV5-1 to TRBJ2-1; D unresolved. The CDR3 spans 13 residues. Deletions cut 0 bases from V and 5 bases from J, with 6 bases between. Per germline, CDR1 SGHRS and CDR2 YFSETQ. Here the CDR3 reads CASSLGRHNEQFF. CDR3 coding DNA: TGCGCCAGCAGCTTGGGCAGGCACAATGAGCAGTTCTTC.

This clonotype was seen a handful of times. The rearrangement links TRBV29-1 to TRBJ1-2; TRBD1 matches 12 bases. Germline V gene data show CDR1 as SQVTM and CDR2 as ANQGSEA. V trimming: 6 bases; J trimming: 7 bases; junction bases outside the gene matches: 12. This CDR3 spans 15 amino acids. Here the CDR3 reads CSVIHRDRGPRGYTF. In DNA form, the CDR3 reads TGCAGCGTGATCCATCGGGACAGGGGGCCGCGTGGCTACACCTTC.

Notes on this clonotype: A much larger clone sits a single nucleotide away, making a read error possible. The rearrangement uses TRBV27 and TRBJ1-6; D is possibly TRBD1 (6 bases). Between the trimmed V and J ends, which lost 5 bases and 6 bases, there was a span of 17 bases. This CDR3 has 16 residues. Germline V CDR1 and CDR2: MNHEY, SMNVEV (reference sequence). The CDR3 here is CASSLTDRSRNSPLHF. The CDR3 DNA is TGTGCCAGCAGTCTGACCGACAGGAGCCGTAATTCACCCCTCCACTTT.

The V call is TRBV6-2 or TRBV6-3, the J call TRBJ2-3; unclear D gene. The V and J ends lost 1 base and 2 bases respectively, with 13 bases between them. The CDR3 has 16 residues. Germline CDR1 is MNHEY and CDR2 is SVGEGT. CDR3 sequence: CASSYFDKAPTDTQYF. CDR3 in DNA: TGTGCCAGCAGTTACTTTGACAAGGCCCCCACAGATACGCAGTATTTT.

The CDR3 reads CASSKTGAVVNTEAFF. For the CDR3, the DNA is TGTGCCAGCAGCAAAACAGGGGCCGTCGTGAACACTGAAGCTTTCTTT. The V call is TRBV3-1, the J call TRBJ1-1; 7 bases agree with TRBD1. The V and J ends lost 5 bases and 0 bases, in that order; junction bases with no gene match: 9. This CDR3 contains 16 residues. Germline CDR1 LGHDT, CDR2 YNNKEL (reference sequence).

A few counts support this clonotype. The rearrangement uses TRBV7-8 and TRBJ1-1; the match to TRBD1 covers 8 bases. This CDR3 contains 15 residues. J lost 11 bases, V lost 5 bases, and 16 bases had no gene match. Per the germline V gene, CDR1 is SGHVS and CDR2 is FQNEAQ. DNA for the CDR3: TGTGCCAGCAGCAAAATATCTGGACAGGGTATTTCGGCTTTCTTT. Translating it yields CASSKISGQGISAFF.

Only a few counts were recorded for this clonotype. The V call is TRBV19, the J call TRBJ1-5; D might be TRBD1 (6 bases). The CDR3 has 16 residues. Germline CDR1 and CDR2: LNHDA and SQIVND (reference sequence). V lost 1 base and J lost 0, with 10 bases in between. CDR3 sequence: CASSIVTGDSNQPQHF. In DNA form, the CDR3 reads TGTGCCAGTAGTATAGTGACAGGCGATAGCAATCAGCCCCAGCATTTT.

The chain carries TRBV19 and TRBJ1-2; D might be TRBD1 (6 bases). Germline lookup yields CDR1 LNHDA and CDR2 SQIVND (reference sequence). Trimming took off 8 bases at V and 4 bases at J, with 17 bases between the two ends. CDR3 length equals 14 residues. CDR3 DNA: TGTGCCAGTCGAGCGGGGGCCGAGATCTATGGCTACACCTTC. Encoded protein: CASRAGAEIYGYTF.

Comment on this clonotype: One junction end disagrees with the germline gene, perhaps due to a read error. The CDR3 spells CSASRQSSHEQYF. As DNA, the CDR3 is TGCAGTGCTAGTAGGCAGAGCTCCCACGAGCAGTACTTC. This sequence joins TRBV20-1 and TRBJ2-7; D remains ambiguous. Germline V lookup: CDR1 DFQATT, CDR2 SNEGSKA (reference sequence). The CDR3 spans 13 residues.

The rearrangement uses TRBV5-1 and TRBJ1-1; the D is unclear. The germline V gene encodes CDR1 SGHRS and CDR2 YFSETQ. CDR3 length: 15 residues. V was pared by 4 bases and J by 0 bases, with 13 bases between. CDR3 amino acids: CASSLDLNLNTEAFF. The CDR3 DNA reads as TGCGCCAGCAGCCTGGATCTAAACTTGAACACTGAAGCTTTCTTT.

In this sample, this clonotype turned up a few times. This rearrangement joins TRBV6-5 to TRBJ2-5, with D perhaps TRBD2 (6 bases). The CDR3 sequence is 14 residues long. In germline, CDR1 is MNHEY, CDR2 SVGAGI. V lost 0 bases and J 5 bases, leaving 10 bases between the germline ends. CDR3 sequence: CASSYSEGAETQYF. As DNA, the CDR3 is TGTGCCAGCAGTTACTCGGAGGGTGCGGAGACCCAGTACTTC.

The chain recombines TRBV6-1 with TRBJ1-5; no firm D call. Germline V lookup: CDR1 MNHNS, CDR2 SASEGT. The V gene lost 1 base and the J gene lost 3 bases, with 4 bases spanning the gap. The CDR3 spans 13 residues. CDR3 DNA: TGTGCCAGCAGTGAAGGGATCAATCAGCCCCAGCATTTT. It encodes CASSEGINQPQHF.

This clonotype was seen at least ten times. The CDR3, as DNA: TGCGCCAGCAGCTCCGAAGCACGGCGCGTTGAAAAACTGTTTTTT. It codes for CASSSEARRVEKLFF. The genes are TRBV5-1 and TRBJ1-4; D not resolved. This CDR3 spans 15 amino acids. From germline, CDR1 is SGHRS and CDR2 YFSETQ. Trimming stripped 3 bases from V and 7 bases from J, with 16 bases between.

This clonotype was seen a few times. The chain carries TRBV6-5 and TRBJ1-2, with 9 bases fitting TRBD1. CDR1 is MNHEY and CDR2 is SVGAGI in the germline V gene. The CDR3 contains 14 residues. J was trimmed by 4 bases and V by 0 bases; bases with no gene match: 0. CDR3 protein: CASSYSGQGYGYTF. The CDR3 nucleotides are TGTGCCAGCAGTTACTCGGGACAGGGCTATGGCTACACCTTC.

This clonotype has more than one count but fewer than ten. The genes are TRBV10-3 and TRBJ2-5; the D gene could be TRBD1 or TRBD2 (5 bases each). This CDR3 comprises 14 residues. Germline V gives CDR1 ENHRY, CDR2 SYGVKD. Trimming removed 6 bases from V and 4 bases from J, with 15 bases in between. Written as DNA, the CDR3 is TGTGCCATCAGCGGAGGACAAGGCCCAGAGACCCAGTACTTC. Its translation is CAISGGQGPETQYF.